This entry features one TCR beta chain sequence. This record belongs to a study of monozygotic twins with cystic fibrosis. The data were produced by immunoSEQ multiplex PCR, yet TCRdb's version contains in-frame clones alone and is incomplete. This table has tens of thousands of clones, around four fifths appearing once. CDR3 length: 17 residues. J was trimmed by 0 bases and V by 4 bases; bases with no gene match: 10. Germline loops: CDR1 MGHDK, CDR2 SYGVNS. This receptor was taken from a girl aged 2-10 years with cystic fibrosis. The chain carries TRBV25-1 and TRBJ2-3; the match to TRBD1 covers 7 bases. Sequencing input: blood. The CDR3 DNA sequence: TGTGCCAGCAGTGGAGGGGGCAGAGGGGCTAGCACAGATACGCAGTATTTT. Its translation is CASSGGGRGASTDTQYF.